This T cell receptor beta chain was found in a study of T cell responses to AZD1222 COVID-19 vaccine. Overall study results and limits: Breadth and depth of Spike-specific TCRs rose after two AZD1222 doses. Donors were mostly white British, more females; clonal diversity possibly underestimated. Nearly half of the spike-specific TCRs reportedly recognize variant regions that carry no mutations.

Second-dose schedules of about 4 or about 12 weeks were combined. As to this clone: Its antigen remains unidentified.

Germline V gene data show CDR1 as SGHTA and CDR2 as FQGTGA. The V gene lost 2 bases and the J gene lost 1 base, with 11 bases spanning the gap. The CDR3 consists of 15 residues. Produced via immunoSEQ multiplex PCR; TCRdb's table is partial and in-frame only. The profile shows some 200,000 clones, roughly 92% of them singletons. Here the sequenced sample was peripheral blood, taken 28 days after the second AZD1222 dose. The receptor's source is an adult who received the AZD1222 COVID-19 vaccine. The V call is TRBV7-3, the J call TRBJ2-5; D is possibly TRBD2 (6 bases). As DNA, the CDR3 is TGTGCCAGCAGCTTACGGTGGGACTTCCAAGAGACCCAGTACTTC. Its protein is CASSLRWDFQETQYF.